This note documents a single TCR beta chain sequence. The antigen it binds to is not known. Nothing much larger sits one base from this clone, and base qualities are not available. In the germline V gene (reference sequence), CDR1 corresponds to SEHNR and CDR2 to FQNEAQ. For this chain, trimming is 5 bases at the V end and 4 bases at the J end, and the number of junction bases without a gene match is 8. There are 15 amino acids in the CDR3, from cysteine to phenylalanine inclusive. The read is trimmed to its CDR3 DNA, 45 bases read in frame from base 1. The sample is drawn from a study of blood T cell repertoires in COVID-19 (dated by TCRdb to about 2020). At the level of the whole study: The collaborator samples originated in the United States, Italy and Spain and spanned the acute and convalescent phases of COVID-19. The material from the prospective study consisted of cDNA or gDNA derived from T cells, B-cell-depleted T cells, or PBMCs. The repertoires were released in a freely available public database intended as a resource for research on the immune response to SARS-CoV-2. Subjects who had been exposed to COVID-19, were actively infected with it, or had recovered from it provided the deeply sampled blood TCRbeta repertoires that made up the dataset. The samples were drawn from two sources: the first 160 participants of the ongoing ImmuneRACE study, and over 1,000 subjects contributed by 6 global collaborators. A de-identified subject ID, COVID-19 status, age in years and sex were almost always included in the sample metadata. HLA class I and class II types, where available, came from metadata supplied by the sample provider rather than from assay-based typing.

TCRbeta CDR3 regions were amplified from genomic DNA by means of the immunoSEQ Assay, a bias-controlled multiplex PCR. As for the original processing: The number of nucleated cells in each sample was estimated by amplification of reference gene primers within the assay. To quantify the absolute abundance of each unique TCRbeta CDR3 rearrangement, sequence reads were collapsed and filtered. Productive Simpson clonality was computed per sample as the square root of Simpson's diversity index over productive rearrangements. Entries here come from immuneACCESS through TCRdb and include only in-frame sequences with V and J called. Some clones fail to appear in such tables; in the studies checked, an unresolved V gene covers under half of the shortfall, and the cause of the remainder is unknown. That table supplies the V and J calls and clone size; D and trimming were determined from the DNA. The sample records some 88,000 clones, about 85% of which are singletons. About 4% of the sample belongs to the ten largest clones.

The collaborating institutions used their own protocols to collect whole blood in K2EDTA tubes. For TCRbeta analysis, collaborators shipped samples in one of three forms: frozen whole blood, isolated PBMCs, or DNA extracted from either of those sample types. General findings and caveats noted by the study authors: The quantity of clinical and demographic metadata differed by source and by participant and was supplied without curation.

The rearrangement joined TRBV7-9 to TRBJ1-2; TRBD1 fits 9 bases in the junction. The receptor comes from a man aged 60 to 75 with acute or convalescent COVID-19. Sequenced sample: peripheral blood. The nucleotide sequence is TGTGCCAGCAGCACTCGACAGGGGGTTGCCTATGGCTACACCTTC. It is translated as CASSTRQGVAYGYTF.